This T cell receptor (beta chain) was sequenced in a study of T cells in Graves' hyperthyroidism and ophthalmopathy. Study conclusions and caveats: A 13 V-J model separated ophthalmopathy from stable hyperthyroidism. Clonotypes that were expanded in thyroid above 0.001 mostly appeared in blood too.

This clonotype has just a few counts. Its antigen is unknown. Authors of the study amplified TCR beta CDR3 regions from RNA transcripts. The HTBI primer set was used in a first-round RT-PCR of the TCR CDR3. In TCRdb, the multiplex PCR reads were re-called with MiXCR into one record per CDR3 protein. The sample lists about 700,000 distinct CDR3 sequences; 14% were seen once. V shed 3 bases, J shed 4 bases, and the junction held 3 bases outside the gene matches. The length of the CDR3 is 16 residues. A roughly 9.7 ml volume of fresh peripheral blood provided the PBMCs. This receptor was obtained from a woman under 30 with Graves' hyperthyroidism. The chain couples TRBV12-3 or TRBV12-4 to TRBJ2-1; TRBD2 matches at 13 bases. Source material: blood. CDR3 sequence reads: CASSFGGLAGYNEQFF. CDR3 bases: TGTGCCAGCAGTTTTGGGGGACTAGCGGGATACAATGAGCAGTTCTTC.